This T cell receptor beta chain was sequenced during a study of blood T cell repertoires in COVID-19. Study-wide background: The United States, Italy and Spain supplied acute and convalescent COVID-19 samples. Sample material is recorded as cDNA or gDNA derived from T cells, B-cell-depleted T cells, or PBMCs.

CDR3 length: 20 amino acids. Per the germline V gene, CDR1 is SQVTM and CDR2 is ANQGSEA. The ends lost 0 bases at V and 1 base at J; junction bases unmatched: 18. As processed by the authors: Researchers report that nucleated cell counts were estimated from reference gene primer amplification. Libraries were prepared by immunoSEQ multiplex PCR; TCRdb keeps only in-frame clonotypes and omits some of them. The V and J calls and clone size come from that table; D and trimming were worked out from the DNA. The repertoire includes 180,000 or so clones, approximately 83% of them detected once, and under 3.5% sits in the top ten.

The chain couples TRBV29-1 to TRBJ2-5, with 9 bases identical to TRBD2. This clonotype originated in a man aged 60-69 years with acute or convalescent COVID-19. The sample consisted of peripheral blood. In nucleotides, the CDR3 is TGCAGCGTTGAAGATACGTCTCCGGGACTAGCAGGACAGTCCCAAGAGACCCAGTACTTC. Residues: CSVEDTSPGLAGQSQETQYF.